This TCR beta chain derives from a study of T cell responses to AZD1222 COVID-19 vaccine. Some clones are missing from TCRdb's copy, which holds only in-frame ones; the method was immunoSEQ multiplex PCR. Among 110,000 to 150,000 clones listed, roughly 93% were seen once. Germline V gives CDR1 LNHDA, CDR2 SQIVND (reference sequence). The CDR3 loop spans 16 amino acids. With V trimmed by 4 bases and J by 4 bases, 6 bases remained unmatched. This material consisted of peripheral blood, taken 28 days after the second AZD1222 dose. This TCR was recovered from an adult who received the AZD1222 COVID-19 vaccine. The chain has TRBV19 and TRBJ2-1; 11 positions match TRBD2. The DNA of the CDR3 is TGTGCCAGTAGTACCTCACTAGCGGGAGCTTACAATGAGCAGTTCTTC. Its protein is CASSTSLAGAYNEQFF.